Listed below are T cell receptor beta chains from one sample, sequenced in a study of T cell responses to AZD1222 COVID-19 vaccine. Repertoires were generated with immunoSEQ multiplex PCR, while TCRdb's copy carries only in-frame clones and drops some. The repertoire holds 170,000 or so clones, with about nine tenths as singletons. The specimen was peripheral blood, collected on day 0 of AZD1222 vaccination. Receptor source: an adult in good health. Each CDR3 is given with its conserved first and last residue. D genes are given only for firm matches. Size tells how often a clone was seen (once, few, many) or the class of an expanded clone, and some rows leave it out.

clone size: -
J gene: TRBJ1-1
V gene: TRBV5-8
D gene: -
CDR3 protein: CASSLTGGYTEAFF
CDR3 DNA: TGTGCCAGCAGCTTGACGGGGGGATACACTGAAGCTTTCTTT

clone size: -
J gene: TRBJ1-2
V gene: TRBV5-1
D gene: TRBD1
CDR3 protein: CASSLTGEGWGYTF
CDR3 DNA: TGCGCCAGCAGCCTGACAGGGGAAGGGTGGGGCTACACCTTC

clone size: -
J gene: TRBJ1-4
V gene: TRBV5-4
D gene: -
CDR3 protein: CASSYQQEINEKLFF
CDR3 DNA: TGTGCCAGCAGCTACCAACAGGAGATTAATGAAAAACTGTTTTTT

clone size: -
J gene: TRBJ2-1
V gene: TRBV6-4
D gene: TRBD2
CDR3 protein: CASSRRAGGPNEQFF
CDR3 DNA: TGTGCCAGCAGTCGTAGAGCGGGGGGGCCGAATGAGCAGTTCTTC

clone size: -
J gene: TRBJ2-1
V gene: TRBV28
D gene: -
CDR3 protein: CASILQGGYNEQFF
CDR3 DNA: TGTGCCAGCATCCTACAGGGAGGGTACAATGAGCAGTTCTTC

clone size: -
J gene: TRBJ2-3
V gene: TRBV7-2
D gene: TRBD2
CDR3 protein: CASSPLGGGSDTQYF
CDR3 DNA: TGTGCCAGCAGCCCCCTCGGGGGGGGGTCAGATACGCAGTATTTT

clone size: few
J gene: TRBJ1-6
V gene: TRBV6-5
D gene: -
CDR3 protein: CASRSGGAYNSPLHF
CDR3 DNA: TGTGCCAGCAGGTCTGGAGGGGCCTATAATTCACCCCTCCACTTT

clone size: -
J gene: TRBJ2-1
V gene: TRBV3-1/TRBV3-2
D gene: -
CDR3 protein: CASSQLGTKYNEQFF
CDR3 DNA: TGTGCCAGCAGCCAACTAGGGACCAAGTACAATGAGCAGTTCTTC

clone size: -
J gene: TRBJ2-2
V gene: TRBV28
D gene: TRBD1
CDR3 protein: CASSFRDRGHGELFF
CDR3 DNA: TGTGCCAGCAGTTTTAGGGACAGGGGCCACGGGGAGCTGTTTTTT

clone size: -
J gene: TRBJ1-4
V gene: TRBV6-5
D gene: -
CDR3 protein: CASSYSRGTNEKLFF
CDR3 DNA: TGTGCCAGCAGTTACTCGAGGGGGACTAATGAAAAACTGTTTTTT

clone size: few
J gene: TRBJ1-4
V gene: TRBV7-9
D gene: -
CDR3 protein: CASSLPTGISTNEKLFF
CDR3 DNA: TGTGCCAGCAGCTTACCAACAGGGATCTCAACTAATGAAAAACTGTTTTTT

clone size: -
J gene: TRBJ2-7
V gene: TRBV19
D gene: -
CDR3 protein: CASSSLTPGLYEQYF
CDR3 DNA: TGTGCCAGTAGTTCCCTGACCCCTGGGCTATACGAGCAGTACTTC

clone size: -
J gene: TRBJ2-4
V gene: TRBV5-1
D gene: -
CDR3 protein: CASSGEGAKNIQYF
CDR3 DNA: TGCGCCAGCAGCGGCGAAGGGGCCAAAAACATTCAGTACTTC

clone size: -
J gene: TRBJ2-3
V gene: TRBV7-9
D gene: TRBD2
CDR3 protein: CASSLGASGGPDTQYF
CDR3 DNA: TGTGCCAGCAGCTTAGGGGCTAGCGGGGGTCCAGATACGCAGTATTTT

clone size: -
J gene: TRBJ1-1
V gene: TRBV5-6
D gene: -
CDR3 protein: CASSFENTEAFF
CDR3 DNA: TGTGCCAGCAGCTTTGAGAACACTGAAGCTTTCTTT

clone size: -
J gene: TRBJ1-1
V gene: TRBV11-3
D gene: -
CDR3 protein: CASSLFMGDKAFF
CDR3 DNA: TGTGCCAGCAGCCTTTTCATGGGGGACAAAGCTTTCTTT

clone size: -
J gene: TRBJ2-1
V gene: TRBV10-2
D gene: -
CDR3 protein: CASSGGVLTSYNEQFF
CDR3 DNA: TGCGCCAGCAGTGGCGGGGTACTCACCTCCTACAATGAGCAGTTCTTC

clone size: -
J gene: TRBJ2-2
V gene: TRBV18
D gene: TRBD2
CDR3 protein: CASSPRGGAFTGELFF
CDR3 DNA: TGTGCCAGCTCACCTCGGGGAGGGGCGTTCACCGGGGAGCTGTTTTTT

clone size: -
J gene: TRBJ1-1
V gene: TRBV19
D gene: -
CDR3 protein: CASSRGSRGWGTEAFF
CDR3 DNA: TGTGCCAGTAGTAGAGGCAGCAGGGGATGGGGCACTGAAGCTTTCTTT

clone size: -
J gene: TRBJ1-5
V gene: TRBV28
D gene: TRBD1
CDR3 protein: CASADYRGQPQHF
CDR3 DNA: TGTGCCAGCGCTGACTACAGGGGACAGCCCCAGCATTTT

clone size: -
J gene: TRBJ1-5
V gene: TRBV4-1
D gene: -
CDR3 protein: CASSQVKGFEPQHF
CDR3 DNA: TGCGCCAGCAGCCAGGTTAAGGGGTTTGAGCCCCAGCATTTT

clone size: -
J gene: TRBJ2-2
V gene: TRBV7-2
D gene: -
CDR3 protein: CASTPLGGFTGELFF
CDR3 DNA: TGTGCCAGCACTCCATTGGGGGGTTTCACCGGGGAGCTGTTTTTT